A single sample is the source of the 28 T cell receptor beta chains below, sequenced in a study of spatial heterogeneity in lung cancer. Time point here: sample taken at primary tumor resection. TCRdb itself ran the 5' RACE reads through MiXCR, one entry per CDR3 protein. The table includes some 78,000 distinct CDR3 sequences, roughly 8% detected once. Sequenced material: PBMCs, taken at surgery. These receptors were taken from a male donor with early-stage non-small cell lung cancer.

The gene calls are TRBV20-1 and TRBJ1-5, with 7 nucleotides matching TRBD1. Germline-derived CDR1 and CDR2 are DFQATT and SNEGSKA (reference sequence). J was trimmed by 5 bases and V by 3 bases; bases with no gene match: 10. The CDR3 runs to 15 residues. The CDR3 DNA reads TGCAGTGCTAGCCGGCAGGGGGGTTCCGATCAGCCCCAGCATTTT. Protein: CSASRQGGSDQPQHF.

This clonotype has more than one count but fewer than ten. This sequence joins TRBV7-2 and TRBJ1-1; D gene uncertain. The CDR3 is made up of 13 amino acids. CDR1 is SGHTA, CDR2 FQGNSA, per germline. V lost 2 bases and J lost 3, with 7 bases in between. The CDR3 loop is CASSLLLDTEAFF. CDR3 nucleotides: TGTGCCAGCAGCTTATTACTGGACACTGAAGCTTTCTTT. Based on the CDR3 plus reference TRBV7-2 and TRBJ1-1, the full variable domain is GAGVSQSPSNKVTEKGKDVELRCDPISGHTALYWYRQSLGQGLEFLIYFQGNSAPDKSGLPSDRFSAERTGGSVSTLTIQRTQQEDSAVYLCASSLLLDTEAFFGQGTRLTVV.

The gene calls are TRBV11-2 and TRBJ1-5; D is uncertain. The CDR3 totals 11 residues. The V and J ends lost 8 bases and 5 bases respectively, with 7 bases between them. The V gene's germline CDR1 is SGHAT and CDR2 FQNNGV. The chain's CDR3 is CASGDYQPQHF. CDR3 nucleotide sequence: TGTGCCAGCGGCGACTATCAGCCCCAGCATTTT.

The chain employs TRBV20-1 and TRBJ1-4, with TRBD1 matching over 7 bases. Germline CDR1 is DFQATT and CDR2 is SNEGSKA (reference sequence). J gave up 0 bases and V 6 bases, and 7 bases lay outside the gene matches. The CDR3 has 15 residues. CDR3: CSALRQGATNEKLFF. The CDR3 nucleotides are TGCAGTGCCCTCCGGCAGGGGGCAACTAATGAAAAACTGTTTTTT.

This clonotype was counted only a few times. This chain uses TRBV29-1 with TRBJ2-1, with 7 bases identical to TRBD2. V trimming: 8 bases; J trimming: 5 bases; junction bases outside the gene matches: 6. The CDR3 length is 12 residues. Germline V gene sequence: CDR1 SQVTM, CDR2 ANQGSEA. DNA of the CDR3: TGCAGCTCTGGGCTAGCGGACAATGAGCAGTTCTTC. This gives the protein CSSGLADNEQFF.

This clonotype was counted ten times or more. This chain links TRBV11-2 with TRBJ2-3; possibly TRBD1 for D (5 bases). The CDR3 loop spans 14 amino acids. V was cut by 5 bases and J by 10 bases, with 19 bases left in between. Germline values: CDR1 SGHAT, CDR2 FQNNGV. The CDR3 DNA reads TGTGCCAGCAGCCTCTACGTCCCACAGGATCCGCAGTATTTT. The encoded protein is CASSLYVPQDPQYF. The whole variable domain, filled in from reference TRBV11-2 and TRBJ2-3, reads EAGVAQSPRYKIIEKRQSVAFWCNPISGHATLYWYQQILGQGPKLLIQFQNNGVVDDSQLPKDRFSAERLKGVDSTLKIQPAKLEDSAVYLCASSLYVPQDPQYFGPGTRLTVL.

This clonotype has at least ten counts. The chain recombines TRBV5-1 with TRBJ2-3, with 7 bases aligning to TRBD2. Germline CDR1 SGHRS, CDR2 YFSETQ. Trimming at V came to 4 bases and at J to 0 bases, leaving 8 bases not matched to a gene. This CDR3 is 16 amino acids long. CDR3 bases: TGCGCCAGCAGCGTAGCCTTAGCGGGTAGCACAGATACGCAGTATTTT. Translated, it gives CASSVALAGSTDTQYF.

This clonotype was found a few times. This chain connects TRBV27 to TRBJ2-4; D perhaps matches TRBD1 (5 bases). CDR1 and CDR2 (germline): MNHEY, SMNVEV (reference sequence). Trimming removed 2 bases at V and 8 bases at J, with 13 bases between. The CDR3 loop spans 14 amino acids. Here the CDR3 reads CASSLRQGSDIQYF. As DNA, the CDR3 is TGTGCCAGCAGTTTAAGGCAGGGCTCGGACATTCAGTACTTC.

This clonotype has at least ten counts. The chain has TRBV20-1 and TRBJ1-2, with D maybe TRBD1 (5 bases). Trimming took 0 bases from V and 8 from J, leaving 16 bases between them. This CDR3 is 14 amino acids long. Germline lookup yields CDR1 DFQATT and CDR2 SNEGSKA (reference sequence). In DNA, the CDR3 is TGCAGTGCTAGAGATCAGGGAGGGCCGGAGGGCTACACCTTC. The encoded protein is CSARDQGGPEGYTF.

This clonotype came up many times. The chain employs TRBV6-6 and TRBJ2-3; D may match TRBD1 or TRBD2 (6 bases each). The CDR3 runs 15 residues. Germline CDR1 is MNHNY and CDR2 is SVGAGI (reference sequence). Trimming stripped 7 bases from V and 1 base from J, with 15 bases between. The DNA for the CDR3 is TGTGCCAGCACCGGGGGCAGGGGCGGCACAGATACGCAGTATTTT. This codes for CASTGGRGGTDTQYF.

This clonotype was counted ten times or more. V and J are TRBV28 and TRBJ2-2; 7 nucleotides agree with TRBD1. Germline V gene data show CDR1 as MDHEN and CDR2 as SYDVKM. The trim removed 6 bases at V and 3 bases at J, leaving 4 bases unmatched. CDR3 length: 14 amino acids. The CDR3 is CASRTGSYTGELFF. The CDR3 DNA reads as TGTGCCAGCAGGACAGGGTCTTACACCGGGGAGCTGTTTTTT.

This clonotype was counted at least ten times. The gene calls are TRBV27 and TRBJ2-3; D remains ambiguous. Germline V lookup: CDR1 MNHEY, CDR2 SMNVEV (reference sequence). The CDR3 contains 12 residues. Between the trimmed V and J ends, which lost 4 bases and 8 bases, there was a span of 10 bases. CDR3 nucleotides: TGTGCCAGCAGTTCGGACCTTCTTACGCAGTATTTT. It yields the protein CASSSDLLTQYF.

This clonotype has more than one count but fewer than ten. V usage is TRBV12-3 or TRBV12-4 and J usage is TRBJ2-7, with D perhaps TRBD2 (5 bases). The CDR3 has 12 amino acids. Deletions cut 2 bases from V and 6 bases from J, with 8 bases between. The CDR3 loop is CASSLIALEQYF. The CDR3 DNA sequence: TGTGCCAGCAGTTTAATAGCGCTCGAGCAGTACTTC.

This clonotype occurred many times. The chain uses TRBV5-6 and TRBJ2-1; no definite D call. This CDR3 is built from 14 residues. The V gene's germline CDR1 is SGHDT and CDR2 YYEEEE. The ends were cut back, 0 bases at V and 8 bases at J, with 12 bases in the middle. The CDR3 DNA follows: TGTGCCAGCAGCTTGGTCGACGTCCAGGATGAGCAGTTCTTC. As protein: CASSLVDVQDEQFF.

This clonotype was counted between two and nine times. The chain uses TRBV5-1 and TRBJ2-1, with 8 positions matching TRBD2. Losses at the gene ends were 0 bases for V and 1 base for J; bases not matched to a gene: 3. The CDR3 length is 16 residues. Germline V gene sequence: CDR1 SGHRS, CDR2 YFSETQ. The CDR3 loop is CASSLAGGQSYNEQFF. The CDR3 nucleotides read TGCGCCAGCAGCTTGGCGGGAGGGCAATCCTACAATGAGCAGTTCTTC. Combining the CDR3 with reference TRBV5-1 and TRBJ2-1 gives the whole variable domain KAGVTQTPRYLIKTRGQQVTLSCSPISGHRSVSWYQQTPGQGLQFLFEYFSETQRNKGNFPGRFSGRQFSNSRSEMNVSTLELGDSALYLCASSLAGGQSYNEQFFGPGTRLTVL.

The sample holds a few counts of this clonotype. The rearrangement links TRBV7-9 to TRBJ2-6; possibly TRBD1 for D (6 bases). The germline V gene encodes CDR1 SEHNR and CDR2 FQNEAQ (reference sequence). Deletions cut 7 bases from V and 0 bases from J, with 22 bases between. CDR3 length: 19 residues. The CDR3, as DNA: TGTGCCAGCAATAATCCTCTTGGACAGAAAACCTCTGGGGCCAACGTCCTGACTTTC. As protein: CASNNPLGQKTSGANVLTF.

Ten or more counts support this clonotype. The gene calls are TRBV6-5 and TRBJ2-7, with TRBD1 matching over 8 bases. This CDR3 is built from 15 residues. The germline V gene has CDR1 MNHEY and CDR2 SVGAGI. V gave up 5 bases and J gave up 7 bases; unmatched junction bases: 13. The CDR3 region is CASSPDRDRIWEQYF. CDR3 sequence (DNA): TGTGCCAGCAGTCCTGACCGGGACAGGATATGGGAGCAGTACTTC.

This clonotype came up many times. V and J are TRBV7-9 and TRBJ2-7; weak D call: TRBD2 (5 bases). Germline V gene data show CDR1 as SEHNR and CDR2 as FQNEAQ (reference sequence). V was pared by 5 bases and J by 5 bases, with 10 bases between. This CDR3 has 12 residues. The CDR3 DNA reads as TGTGCCAGCAGCCTACTAGTCGACGAGCAGTACTTC. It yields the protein CASSLLVDEQYF.

The CDR3 DNA is TGTGCCAGATCCGGGACAGGGTTTACCACCGGGGAGCTGTTTTTT. Protein sequence: CARSGTGFTTGELFF. The chain links TRBV6-5 to TRBJ2-2; 9 bases line up with TRBD1. The CDR3 spans 15 residues. Germline V gene lookup returns CDR1 MNHEY and CDR2 SVGAGI. V trimming: 9 bases; J trimming: 4 bases; junction bases outside the gene matches: 9.

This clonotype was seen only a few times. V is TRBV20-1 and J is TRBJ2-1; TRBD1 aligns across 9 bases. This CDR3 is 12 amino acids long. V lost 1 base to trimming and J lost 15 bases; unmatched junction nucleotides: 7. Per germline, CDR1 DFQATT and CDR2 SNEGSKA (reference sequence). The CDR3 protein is CSARVLGTGLFF. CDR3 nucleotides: TGCAGTGCTAGAGTTTTGGGGACAGGGCTGTTCTTC.

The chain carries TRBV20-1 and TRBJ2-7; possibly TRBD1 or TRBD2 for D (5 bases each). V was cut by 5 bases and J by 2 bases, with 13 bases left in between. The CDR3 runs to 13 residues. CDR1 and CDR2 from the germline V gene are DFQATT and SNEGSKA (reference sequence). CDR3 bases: TGCAGTGCTCGGGACCGTCGAACCTACGAGCAGTACTTC. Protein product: CSARDRRTYEQYF.

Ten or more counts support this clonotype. Written as DNA, the CDR3 is TGTGCCAGCAGCCAAAACTTGGATGAGCAGTTCTTC. Its protein product is CASSQNLDEQFF. The rearrangement links TRBV3-1 to TRBJ2-1; D gene uncertain. Deletions cut 2 bases from V and 8 bases from J, with 7 bases between. The length of the CDR3 is 12 residues. Germline loops: CDR1 LGHDT, CDR2 YNNKEL (reference sequence).

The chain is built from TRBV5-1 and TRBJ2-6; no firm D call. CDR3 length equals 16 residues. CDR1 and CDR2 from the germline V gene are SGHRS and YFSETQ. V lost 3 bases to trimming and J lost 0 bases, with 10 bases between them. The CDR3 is CASSSQTFSGANVLTF. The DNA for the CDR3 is TGCGCCAGCAGCTCTCAAACCTTCTCTGGGGCCAACGTCCTGACTTTC. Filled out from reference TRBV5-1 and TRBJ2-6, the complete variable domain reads KAGVTQTPRYLIKTRGQQVTLSCSPISGHRSVSWYQQTPGQGLQFLFEYFSETQRNKGNFPGRFSGRQFSNSRSEMNVSTLELGDSALYLCASSSQTFSGANVLTFGAGSRLTVL.

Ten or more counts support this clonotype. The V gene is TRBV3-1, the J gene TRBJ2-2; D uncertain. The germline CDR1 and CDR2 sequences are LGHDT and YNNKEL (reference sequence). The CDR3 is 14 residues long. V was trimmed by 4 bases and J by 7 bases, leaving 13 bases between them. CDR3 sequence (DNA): TGTGCCAGCAGCCCTTCTCGGTCTGTCGGGGAGCTGTTTTTT. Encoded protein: CASSPSRSVGELFF.

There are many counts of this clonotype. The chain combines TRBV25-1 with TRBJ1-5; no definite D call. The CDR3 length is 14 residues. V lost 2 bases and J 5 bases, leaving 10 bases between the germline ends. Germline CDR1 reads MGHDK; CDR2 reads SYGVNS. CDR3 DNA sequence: TGTGCCAGCAGTGAAGAGTACAGAGATCAGCCCCAGCATTTT. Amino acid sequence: CASSEEYRDQPQHF. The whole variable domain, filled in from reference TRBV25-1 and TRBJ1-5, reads EADIYQTPRYLVIGTGKKITLECSQTMGHDKMYWYQQDPGMELHLIHYSYGVNSTEKGDLSSESTVSRIRTEHFPLTLESARPSHTSQYLCASSEEYRDQPQHFGDGTRLSIL.

As DNA, the CDR3 is TGTGCCAGCAGCCACCTGGTACTGGGGAGGGTGAACACTGAAGCTTTCTTT. This sequence encodes CASSHLVLGRVNTEAFF. The rearrangement uses TRBV27 and TRBJ1-1; D not certain. There are 17 residues in the CDR3. V lost 6 bases and J lost 0, with 20 bases in between. The germline V gene encodes CDR1 MNHEY and CDR2 SMNVEV (reference sequence).

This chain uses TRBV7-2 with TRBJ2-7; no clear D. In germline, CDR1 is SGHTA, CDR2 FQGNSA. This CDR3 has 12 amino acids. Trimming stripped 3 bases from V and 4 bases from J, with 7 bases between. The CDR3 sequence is CASSFQRYEQYF. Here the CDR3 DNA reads TGTGCCAGCAGCTTCCAGCGTTACGAGCAGTACTTC.

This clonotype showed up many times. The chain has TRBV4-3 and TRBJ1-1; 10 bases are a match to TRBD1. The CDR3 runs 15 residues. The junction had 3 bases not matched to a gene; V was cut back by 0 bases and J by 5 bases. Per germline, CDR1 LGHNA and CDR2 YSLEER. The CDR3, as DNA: TGCGCCAGCAGCCAAGAGACAGGGGGCCGGACTGAAGCTTTCTTT. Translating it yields CASSQETGGRTEAFF.